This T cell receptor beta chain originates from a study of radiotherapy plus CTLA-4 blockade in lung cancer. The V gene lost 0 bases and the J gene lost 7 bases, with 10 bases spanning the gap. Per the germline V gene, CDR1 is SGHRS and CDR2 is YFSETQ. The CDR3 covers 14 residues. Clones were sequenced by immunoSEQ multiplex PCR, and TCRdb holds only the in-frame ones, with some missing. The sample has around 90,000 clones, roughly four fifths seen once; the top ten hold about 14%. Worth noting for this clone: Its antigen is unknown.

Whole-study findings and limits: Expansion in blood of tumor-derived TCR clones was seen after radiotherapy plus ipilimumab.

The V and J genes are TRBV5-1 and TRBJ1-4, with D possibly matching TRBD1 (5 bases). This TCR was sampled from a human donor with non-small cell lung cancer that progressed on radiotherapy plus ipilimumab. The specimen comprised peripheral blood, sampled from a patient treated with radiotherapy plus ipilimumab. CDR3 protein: CASSLALGVEKLFF. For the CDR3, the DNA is TGCGCCAGCAGCTTGGCCCTGGGGGTTGAAAAACTGTTTTTT.